Below are 25 T cell receptor beta chains sequenced from a single sample in a study of T cells in Graves' hyperthyroidism and ophthalmopathy. TCR beta CDR3 region amplification was performed from RNA transcripts. HTBI primers were used for first-round RT-PCR of the TCR CDR3. TCRdb recomputed calls from the multiplex PCR reads with MiXCR, one row per CDR3 protein. The table has approximately 570,000 distinct CDR3 sequences, just under 20% seen once. The sequencing input was blood. The receptor source for this set is a man aged 35 to 55 with Graves' ophthalmopathy.

This clonotype was counted many times. This chain connects TRBV30 to TRBJ2-3; 8 bases are a match to TRBD2. The CDR3 length is 17 residues. The ends lost 2 bases at V and 3 bases at J; junction bases unmatched: 13. The V gene's germline CDR1 is GTSNPN and CDR2 SVGIG (reference sequence). CDR3 amino acids: CAWSRGISGRVTDTQYF. The CDR3 DNA reads as TGTGCCTGGAGTCGGGGGATCAGCGGGAGAGTAACAGATACGCAGTATTTT.

This clonotype was seen a handful of times. The CDR3 here is CASTTGGGSGELFF. The CDR3 DNA sequence: TGTGCCAGCACCACTGGGGGGGGGAGCGGGGAGCTGTTTTTT. V and J are TRBV7-2 and TRBJ2-2; 7 bases match TRBD2. V shed 7 bases and J 7 bases; nucleotides not matched to a gene: 9. CDR3 length equals 14 residues. Germline V lookup: CDR1 SGHTA, CDR2 FQGNSA.

The chain joins TRBV6-5 to TRBJ1-2; 7 bases line up with TRBD1. The CDR3 covers 14 residues. The V and J ends lost 2 bases and 4 bases, in that order; junction bases with no gene match: 4. CDR1 is MNHEY and CDR2 is SVGAGI in the germline V gene. The CDR3 nucleotides are TGTGCCAGCAGTTACGTTAGGGACAGCTATGGCTACACCTTC. Encoded protein: CASSYVRDSYGYTF.

The chain combines TRBV7-9 with TRBJ2-1; 14 positions agree with TRBD2. This CDR3 has 19 amino acids. Germline loops: CDR1 SEHNR, CDR2 FQNEAQ (reference sequence). Trimming cost V 5 bases and J 5 bases; bases outside gene matches: 14. CDR3 loop: CASSPRGLAGGWEDNEQFF. The CDR3 nucleotides are TGTGCCAGCAGCCCCAGAGGACTAGCGGGAGGTTGGGAGGACAATGAGCAGTTCTTC.

This clonotype was seen a handful of times. This sequence joins TRBV5-5 and TRBJ1-6; D is unclear. The V end lost 0 bases, the J end lost 5 bases, and 9 bases lay between the germline ends. CDR1 and CDR2 (germline): SGHKS, YYEKEE (reference sequence). CDR3 length: 15 residues. CDR3 nucleotides: TGTGCCAGCAGCTTGGTGGGTATGAATAATTCACCCCTCCACTTT. It encodes CASSLVGMNNSPLHF. The variable domain in full, completed from reference TRBV5-5 and TRBJ1-6, reads DAGVTQSPTHLIKTRGQQVTLRCSPISGHKSVSWYQQVLGQGPQFIFQYYEKEERGRGNFPDRFSARQFPNYSSELNVNALLLGDSALYLCASSLVGMNNSPLHFGNGTRLTVT.

The rearrangement uses TRBV6-2 or TRBV6-3 and TRBJ2-5; 11 bases match TRBD2. V gave up 3 bases and J gave up 4 bases; unmatched junction bases: 7. Germline V gene lookup returns CDR1 MNHEY and CDR2 SVGEGT. This CDR3 comprises 16 residues. The CDR3 here is CASSYRSGRVVETQYF. The CDR3 DNA reads as TGTGCCAGCAGTTATCGTAGCGGGAGGGTCGTAGAGACCCAGTACTTC.

The chain has TRBV5-5 and TRBJ1-1, with 7 bases that match TRBD1. Germline-derived CDR1 and CDR2 are SGHKS and YYEKEE (reference sequence). The V segment lost 2 bases and the J segment 1 base; nucleotides outside the gene matches: 5. The length of the CDR3 is 15 residues. This CDR3 reads CASSLYRGGNTEAFF. CDR3 nucleotides: TGTGCCAGCAGCTTATACAGGGGCGGGAACACTGAAGCTTTCTTT.

The J gene is TRBJ2-3, the V gene TRBV10-3, with a weak D call TRBD2 (5 bases). Looked up from germline, CDR1 is ENHRY and CDR2 is SYGVKD. This CDR3 is built from 13 residues. Trimming pared 11 bases from V and 2 bases from J, leaving 14 bases between. Here the CDR3 DNA reads TGTGCCGCGGCGGACTTCAACACAGATACGCAGTATTTT. This codes for CAAADFNTDTQYF.

The table lists this clonotype with many counts. The chain carries TRBV13 and TRBJ2-7; no clear D gene. This CDR3 spans 13 amino acids. Trimming stripped 5 bases from V and 4 bases from J, with 12 bases between. The germline V gene encodes CDR1 PRHDT and CDR2 FYEKMQ (reference sequence). This chain's CDR3 is CASSTLGAYEQYF. CDR3 in DNA: TGTGCCAGCAGCACACTTGGAGCTTACGAGCAGTACTTC.

There are a few counts of this clonotype. The chain carries TRBV3-1 and TRBJ2-4, with D possibly called TRBD1 or TRBD2 (6 bases each). Between the trimmed V and J ends, which lost 4 bases and 3 bases, there was a span of 16 bases. Germline V gene data show CDR1 as LGHDT and CDR2 as YNNKEL (reference sequence). The length of the CDR3 is 16 residues. The CDR3: CASSPYPQGGKNIQYF. As DNA, the CDR3 is TGTGCCAGCAGCCCATACCCACAGGGAGGCAAAAACATTCAGTACTTC.

The gene calls are TRBV30 and TRBJ1-3; D is unclear. V was cut by 0 bases and J by 8 bases, with 11 bases left in between. CDR3 length equals 13 residues. CDR1 GTSNPN and CDR2 SVGIG come from the germline V gene (reference sequence). This CDR3 reads CAWSVRGAHTIYF. The CDR3 bases are TGTGCCTGGAGTGTACGGGGAGCCCACACCATATATTTT.

The chain recombines TRBV19 with TRBJ2-3; 9 bases are a match to TRBD1. CDR3 length: 14 amino acids. Trimming cost V 5 bases and J 5 bases; bases outside gene matches: 5. Germline assignment: CDR1 LNHDA and CDR2 SQIVND (reference sequence). CDR3 DNA sequence: TGTGCCAGTAGTTCATGGACAGGGGAAGATACGCAGTATTTT. Translation: CASSSWTGEDTQYF.

This clonotype came up once. No conserved phenylalanine or tryptophan is present at the end of the CDR3, so a read error is the likely explanation. The rearrangement links TRBV28 to TRBJ1-1; weak D call: TRBD1 (5 bases). Trimming removed 5 bases at V and 4 bases at J, with 14 bases between. CDR1 MDHEN and CDR2 SYDVKM come from the germline V gene. This CDR3 spans 14 amino acids. As DNA, the CDR3 is TGTGCCAGCAGTCCTGGGGGGGTAGGCACTGAAGCTTTCCTT. Translating it yields CASSPGGVGTEAFL.

This clonotype has just one count. V and J are TRBV29-1 and TRBJ1-4; D call uncertain. V was pared by 3 bases and J by 2 bases, with 10 bases between. This CDR3 spans 14 amino acids. The germline V gene has CDR1 SQVTM and CDR2 ANQGSEA. The CDR3 DNA reads TGCAGCGTTGAGCTGGTCCAGACTAATGAAAAACTGTTTTTT. It yields the protein CSVELVQTNEKLFF. Filled out from reference TRBV29-1 and TRBJ1-4, the complete variable domain reads SAVISQKPSRDICQRGTSLTIQCQVDSQVTMMFWYRQQPGQSLTLIATANQGSEATYESGFVIDKFPISRPNLTFSTLTVSNMSPEDSSIYLCSVELVQTNEKLFFGSGTQLSVL.

This clonotype showed up many times. This chain connects TRBV5-1 to TRBJ2-2; 7 bases align to TRBD2. The V gene end was trimmed by 0 bases and the J gene end by 4 bases; junction bases not matched to a gene: 3. This CDR3 spans 15 amino acids. Germline loops: CDR1 SGHRS, CDR2 YFSETQ. The CDR3 region has the DNA TGCGCCAGCAGCTTGGCAAGCGGGGCCACCGGGGAGCTGTTTTTT. Amino acids: CASSLASGATGELFF.

J is TRBJ2-5 and V is TRBV6-2 or TRBV6-3; no definite D call. Germline loops: CDR1 MNHEY, CDR2 SVGEGT. This CDR3 is 17 amino acids long. V lost 0 bases to trimming and J lost 2 bases, with 16 bases between them. CDR3 DNA: TGTGCCAGCAGTTACTCACGGTCGGCGCCTCAACAAGAGACCCAGTACTTC. Protein sequence: CASSYSRSAPQQETQYF.

The rearrangement uses TRBV5-6 and TRBJ2-2; D remains unclear. Trimming left V 0 bases short and J 9 bases short, with 6 bases between. In germline, CDR1 is SGHDT, CDR2 YYEEEE. The CDR3 length is 12 residues. The CDR3 spells CASSLGRRELFF. The CDR3 bases are TGTGCCAGCAGCTTGGGTCGAAGGGAGCTGTTTTTT.

This clonotype was seen a handful of times. This chain links TRBV27 with TRBJ1-1; D remains unclear. The CDR3 totals 13 residues. The V end lost 2 bases, the J end lost 3 bases, and 7 bases lay between the germline ends. Germline CDR1 is MNHEY and CDR2 is SMNVEV (reference sequence). The CDR3 sequence: CASSLGPDTEAFF. The DNA for the CDR3 is TGTGCCAGCAGTTTAGGCCCGGACACTGAAGCTTTCTTT.

In its sample, this clonotype was seen many times. The rearrangement links TRBV7-9 to TRBJ2-3; D not resolved. V was trimmed by 3 bases and J by 1 base, leaving 8 bases between them. CDR3 length: 14 amino acids. The germline CDR1 and CDR2 sequences are SEHNR and FQNEAQ (reference sequence). The CDR3 sequence is CASSFFEGTDTQYF. The CDR3 DNA reads TGTGCCAGCAGCTTTTTCGAGGGCACAGATACGCAGTATTTT.

This clonotype was recorded many times. The chain couples TRBV2 to TRBJ2-3; 12 bases match TRBD2. V was clipped by 6 bases and J by 0 bases; unmatched bases: 10. Germline assignment: CDR1 SNHLY and CDR2 FYNNEI. This CDR3 spans 18 amino acids. The CDR3 DNA reads TGTGCCAGCAGGGAACTAGCGGGAGGCTCCCTTAGCACAGATACGCAGTATTTT. Translation gives CASRELAGGSLSTDTQYF.

The rearrangement uses TRBV19 and TRBJ2-1, with 9 bases fitting TRBD1. The CDR3 totals 16 residues. Germline V gene data show CDR1 as LNHDA and CDR2 as SQIVND (reference sequence). V trimming: 5 bases; J trimming: 0 bases; junction bases outside the gene matches: 5. CDR3 loop: CASSSNRGLSYNEQFF. The CDR3 bases are TGTGCCAGTAGTTCCAACAGGGGGCTCTCCTACAATGAGCAGTTCTTC.

The V gene is TRBV19, the J gene TRBJ2-7; D possibly uses TRBD1 or TRBD2 (6 bases each). V was clipped by 5 bases and J by 3 bases, with 17 bases between them. CDR1 and CDR2 from the germline V gene are LNHDA and SQIVND (reference sequence). The CDR3 is 15 amino acids. CDR3 sequence: CASSGGPATGYEQYF. The CDR3 coding sequence is TGTGCCAGTAGTGGGGGGCCCGCGACGGGCTACGAGCAGTACTTC.

This clonotype occurred many times. The rearrangement links TRBV7-6 to TRBJ2-5; 9 bases map to TRBD1. The V gene's germline CDR1 is SGHVS and CDR2 FNYEAQ. The CDR3 extends over 15 amino acids. The trim removed 3 bases at V and 2 bases at J, leaving 4 bases unmatched. CDR3 region: CASSFGTGNQETQYF. The CDR3 region has the DNA TGTGCCAGCAGCTTCGGGACAGGGAATCAAGAGACCCAGTACTTC.

Many counts were recorded for this clonotype. The rearrangement joins TRBV5-1 to TRBJ2-1, with D hard to call. The CDR3 is 17 amino acids. The V end was cut by 4 bases, the J end by 6 bases, with 23 bases between. Looked up from germline, CDR1 is SGHRS and CDR2 is YFSETQ. Here the CDR3 DNA reads TGCGCCAGCAGCCCACCTAGTCCGAACTCGGTGGGCAATGAGCAGTTCTTC. This codes for CASSPPSPNSVGNEQFF. The full variable domain, in which reference TRBV5-1 and TRBJ2-1 provide the parts outside the CDR3, is KAGVTQTPRYLIKTRGQQVTLSCSPISGHRSVSWYQQTPGQGLQFLFEYFSETQRNKGNFPGRFSGRQFSNSRSEMNVSTLELGDSALYLCASSPPSPNSVGNEQFFGPGTRLTVL.

With regard to this clonotype: A much larger clone lies a single base off, so this may be a read error. This chain uses TRBV5-1 with TRBJ2-7; 9 bases line up with TRBD2. This CDR3 contains 14 residues. Germline-derived CDR1 and CDR2 are SGHRS and YFSETQ. CDR3 protein: CASSLTSGHYDQYF. CDR3 nucleotide sequence: TGCGCCAGCAGCTTAACTAGCGGGCACTACGACCAGTACTTC.